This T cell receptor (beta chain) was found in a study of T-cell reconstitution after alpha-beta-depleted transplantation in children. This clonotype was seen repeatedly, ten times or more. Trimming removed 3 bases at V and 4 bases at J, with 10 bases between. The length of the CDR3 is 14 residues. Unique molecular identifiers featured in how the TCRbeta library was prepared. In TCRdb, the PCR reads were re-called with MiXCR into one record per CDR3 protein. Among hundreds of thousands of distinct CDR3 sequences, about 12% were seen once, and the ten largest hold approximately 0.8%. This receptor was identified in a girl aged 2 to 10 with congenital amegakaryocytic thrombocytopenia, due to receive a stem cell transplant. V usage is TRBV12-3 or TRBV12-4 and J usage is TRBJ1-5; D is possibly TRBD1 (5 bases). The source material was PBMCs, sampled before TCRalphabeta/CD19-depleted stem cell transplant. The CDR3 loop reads CASSFLGRNQPQHF. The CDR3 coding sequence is TGTGCCAGCAGTTTCTTGGGGCGAAATCAGCCCCAGCATTTT.